Each of the 16 T cell receptor beta chains below was sequenced from the same sample in a study of PD-1 blockade in classical Hodgkin lymphoma. TCRdb keeps only in-frame clones here, not all; method: immunoSEQ multiplex PCR. The repertoire holds 75,000 to 100,000 clones, with 93% as singletons. Time point described: cycle 4 day 1 (C4D1), after less than seven weeks of nivolumab. Every one of the patients relapsed after autologous stem cell transplantation (brentuximab vedotin exposure was variable). The sequencing used peripheral blood mononuclear cells (PBMCs), collected before the fourth cycle of nivolumab. The receptors derive from a human donor with classical Hodgkin lymphoma.

This chain joins TRBV7-2 and TRBJ2-1, with 12 bases that match TRBD2. This CDR3 has 15 residues. V shed 1 base and J 8 bases; nucleotides not matched to a gene: 3. Germline lookup yields CDR1 SGHTA and CDR2 FQGNSA. The DNA of the CDR3 is TGTGCCAGCAGCTTAGAAACTAGCGGGAGGTATGAGCAGTTCTTC. Translating it yields CASSLETSGRYEQFF.

The V call is TRBV28, the J call TRBJ2-7, with 7 bases identical to TRBD2. The CDR3 sequence is 16 residues long. Looked up from germline, CDR1 is MDHEN and CDR2 is SYDVKM. V lost 6 bases and J lost 3; bases outside the gene matches: 14. This chain's CDR3 is CASRLLKREGRYEQYF. In DNA, the CDR3 is TGTGCCAGCAGACTCCTTAAGAGGGAGGGCCGCTACGAGCAGTACTTC.

This clone occurred once. V gene TRBV29-1 combines with J gene TRBJ2-1; TRBD2 aligns across 14 bases. With V trimmed by 6 bases and J by 8 bases, 12 bases remained unmatched. Germline loops: CDR1 SQVTM, CDR2 ANQGSEA. The CDR3 is 16 amino acids. The CDR3 is CSVTTSGRAGVDEQFF. The CDR3 nucleotides are TGCAGCGTCACGACTAGCGGGAGGGCCGGTGTCGATGAGCAGTTCTTC.

The chain employs TRBV6-1 and TRBJ1-2; D might be TRBD1 (6 bases). V lost 6 bases, J lost 6 bases, and 17 bases lay in between. Germline loops: CDR1 MNHNS, CDR2 SASEGT. The CDR3 runs to 14 residues. CDR3 protein: CASRRTDPSHGYTF. The CDR3 nucleotides read TGTGCCAGCAGACGGACAGACCCGAGCCATGGCTACACCTTC.

The chain is built from TRBV9 and TRBJ2-3; D is perhaps TRBD2 (6 bases). V lost 4 bases and J 4 bases, leaving 22 bases between the germline ends. CDR1 and CDR2 from the germline V gene are SGDLS and YYNGEE. This CDR3 has 17 amino acids. Here the CDR3 DNA reads TGTGCCAGCAGCACCAGACCGGGACTCCCGGATCCAGATACGCAGTATTTT. Encoded protein: CASSTRPGLPDPDTQYF.

V and J are TRBV6-5 and TRBJ2-7; D gene unclear. In germline, CDR1 is MNHEY, CDR2 SVGAGI. The CDR3 runs to 13 residues. Trimming removed 5 bases from V and 4 bases from J, with 12 bases in between. The CDR3 region is CASSTLGPYEQYF. The CDR3 coding sequence is TGTGCCAGCAGTACACTTGGACCTTACGAGCAGTACTTC.

The genes are TRBV4-2 and TRBJ2-5, with 12 bases lining up with TRBD2. In germline, CDR1 is LGHNA, CDR2 YNFKEQ. This CDR3 spans 16 amino acids. The V and J ends lost 4 bases and 5 bases, in that order; junction bases with no gene match: 8. The CDR3 bases are TGTGCCAGCAGCCCAACTAGCGGGAGGTCCGGGGAGACCCAGTACTTC. It encodes CASSPTSGRSGETQYF.

The chain combines TRBV14 with TRBJ1-2, with a weak D call TRBD1 (5 bases). V lost 1 base to trimming and J lost 6 bases, with 6 bases between them. The germline V gene has CDR1 SGHDN and CDR2 FVKESK. This CDR3 has 12 amino acids. The CDR3 loop reads CASSQAGDGYTF. The CDR3 coding sequence is TGTGCCAGCAGCCAAGCGGGGGATGGCTACACCTTC. Complete variable domain (other parts from reference TRBV14 and TRBJ1-2): EAGVTQFPSHSVIEKGQTVTLRCDPISGHDNLYWYRRVMGKEIKFLLHFVKESKQDESGMPNNRFLAERTGGTYSTLKVQPAELEDSGVYFCASSQAGDGYTFGSGTRLTVV.

CDR3 amino acids: CASSTIGGEPQPQHF. The CDR3 DNA reads TGTGCCAGCAGTACGATTGGGGGGGAACCTCAGCCCCAGCATTTT. The rearrangement joins TRBV27 to TRBJ1-5; tentative D call: TRBD1 (5 bases). The V and J ends lost 5 bases and 6 bases respectively, with 17 bases between them. This CDR3 spans 15 amino acids. The germline V gene has CDR1 MNHEY and CDR2 SMNVEV (reference sequence).

This chain uses TRBV13 with TRBJ1-1, with unresolved D. V lost 7 bases and J 3 bases, leaving 9 bases between the germline ends. This CDR3 has 12 amino acids. Germline CDR1 is PRHDT and CDR2 is FYEKMQ (reference sequence). CDR3: CASNWRDTEAFF. As DNA, the CDR3 is TGTGCCAGCAACTGGCGGGACACTGAAGCTTTCTTT. The entire variable domain, with the rest obtained from reference TRBV13 and TRBJ1-1, is as follows: AAGVIQSPRHLIKEKRETATLKCYPIPRHDTVYWYQQGPGQDPQFLISFYEKMQSDKGSIPDRFSAQQFSDYHSELNMSSLELGDSALYFCASNWRDTEAFFGQGTRLTVV.

This clone came up a few times. The chain uses TRBV30 and TRBJ1-1, with D hard to call. Looked up from germline, CDR1 is GTSNPN and CDR2 is SVGIG (reference sequence). The ends were cut back, 7 bases at V and 1 base at J, with 10 bases in the middle. The CDR3 contains 12 residues. CDR3 in amino acids: CASQSENTEAFF. The CDR3 coding sequence is TGTGCCTCCCAATCAGAGAACACTGAAGCTTTCTTT. The full variable domain, completed using reference TRBV30 and TRBJ1-1, is SQTIHQWPATLVQPVGSPLSLECTVEGTSNPNLYWYRQAAGRGLQLLFYSVGIGQISSEVPQNLSASRPQDRQFILSSKKLLLSDSGFYLCASQSENTEAFFGQGTRLTVV.

The chain employs TRBV28 and TRBJ2-7, with 9 positions matching TRBD2. This CDR3 comprises 14 residues. The J segment lost 0 bases and the V segment lost 8 bases, leaving 5 bases of the junction unmatched. CDR1 MDHEN and CDR2 SYDVKM come from the germline V gene. CDR3 DNA sequence: TGTGCCAGCGTATATAGCGGGAGCTCCTACGAGCAGTACTTC. Amino acids: CASVYSGSSYEQYF.

This chain joins TRBV5-1 and TRBJ2-7, with 7 bases matching TRBD1. V lost 4 bases, J lost 2 bases, and 6 bases stayed unmatched. The germline V gene has CDR1 SGHRS and CDR2 YFSETQ. The CDR3 is 14 residues long. The CDR3 protein is CASSVQGIPYEQYF. CDR3 nucleotide sequence: TGCGCCAGCAGCGTACAGGGGATTCCCTACGAGCAGTACTTC.

This chain uses TRBV28 with TRBJ1-2, with 7 bases matching TRBD1. CDR3 size: 16 residues. CDR1 is MDHEN, CDR2 SYDVKM, per germline. V lost 5 bases to trimming and J lost 5 bases; unmatched junction nucleotides: 14. The CDR3 here is CASSPPGTEVRYGYTF. The CDR3 nucleotides are TGTGCCAGCAGTCCCCCCGGGACAGAGGTCAGGTATGGCTACACCTTC.

In this sample, this clone turned up once. The chain combines TRBV9 with TRBJ2-7; 10 positions agree with TRBD2. This CDR3 spans 13 amino acids. Germline CDR1 SGDLS, CDR2 YYNGEE. V lost 0 bases and J lost 6; bases outside the gene matches: 0. CDR3 loop: CASSVGTSGEQYF. The DNA for the CDR3 is TGTGCCAGCAGCGTAGGGACTAGCGGCGAGCAGTACTTC.

This chain uses TRBV5-1 with TRBJ2-3; 8 bases map to TRBD1. CDR3 length: 16 amino acids. Germline-derived CDR1 and CDR2 are SGHRS and YFSETQ. V dropped 0 bases and J dropped 2; count of bases not matched to a gene: 5. The CDR3 DNA reads as TGCGCCAGCAGCTTGGCCCAGGGGGCACCCACAGATACGCAGTATTTT. It encodes CASSLAQGAPTDTQYF. The full variable domain, rest sourced from reference TRBV5-1 and TRBJ2-3, is KAGVTQTPRYLIKTRGQQVTLSCSPISGHRSVSWYQQTPGQGLQFLFEYFSETQRNKGNFPGRFSGRQFSNSRSEMNVSTLELGDSALYLCASSLAQGAPTDTQYFGPGTRLTVL.